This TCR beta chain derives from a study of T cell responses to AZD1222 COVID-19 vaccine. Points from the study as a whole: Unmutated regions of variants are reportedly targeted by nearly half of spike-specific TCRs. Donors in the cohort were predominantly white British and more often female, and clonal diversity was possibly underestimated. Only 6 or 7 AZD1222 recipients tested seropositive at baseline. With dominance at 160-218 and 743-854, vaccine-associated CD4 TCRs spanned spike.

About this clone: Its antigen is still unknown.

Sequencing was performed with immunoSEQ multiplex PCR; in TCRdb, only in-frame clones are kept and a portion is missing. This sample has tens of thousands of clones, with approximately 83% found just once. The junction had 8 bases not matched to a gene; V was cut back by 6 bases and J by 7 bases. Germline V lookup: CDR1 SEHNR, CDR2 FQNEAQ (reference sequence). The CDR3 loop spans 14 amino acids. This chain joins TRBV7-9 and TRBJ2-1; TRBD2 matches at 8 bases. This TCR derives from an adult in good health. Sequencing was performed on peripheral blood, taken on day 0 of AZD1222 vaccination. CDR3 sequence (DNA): TGTGCCAGCAGAATCGGGGGGGCCTTTAATGAGCAGTTCTTC. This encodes CASRIGGAFNEQFF.